These 18 T cell receptor beta chains were all obtained from the same sample, sequenced in a study of blood T cell repertoires in COVID-19. Only in-frame clones appear in the TCRdb table, and some are missing; sequencing was by immunoSEQ multiplex PCR. The data contain 95,000 to 110,000 clones, roughly 90% of them seen just once; the ten biggest clones take up 4.5% to 5%. The sequencing input was peripheral blood. These receptors were taken from a man aged 35 to 55 with active or convalescent COVID-19.

The chain combines TRBV28 with TRBJ1-3; a weak D match, TRBD1 (5 bases). The CDR3 contains 14 residues. Trimming cost V 8 bases and J 3 bases, with 14 bases left between them. Germline V lookup: CDR1 MDHEN, CDR2 SYDVKM. The CDR3 DNA reads TGTGCCAGCTGGACCAGGGTTGGTGGAAACACCATATATTTT. This encodes CASWTRVGGNTIYF. Using reference TRBV28 and TRBJ1-3 for the parts outside the CDR3, the full variable domain is DVKVTQSSRYLVKRTGEKVFLECVQDMDHENMFWYRQDPGLGLRLIYFSYDVKMKEKGDIPEGYSVSREKKERFSLILESASTNQTSMYLCASWTRVGGNTIYFGEGSWLTVV.

V gene TRBV5-6 combines with J gene TRBJ2-1; no clear D. Trimming cost V 0 bases and J 6 bases, with 4 bases left between them. This CDR3 is 12 amino acids long. Germline CDR1 and CDR2: SGHDT and YYEEEE. The CDR3 here is CASSLATNEQFF. CDR3 bases: TGTGCCAGCAGCTTGGCTACCAATGAGCAGTTCTTC.

The CDR3 DNA reads TGTGCCAGTAGTGTCGGGACAGCCTACGAGCAGTACTTC. It encodes CASSVGTAYEQYF. The chain uses TRBV19 and TRBJ2-7; 7 bases agree with TRBD1. This CDR3 is built from 13 residues. The germline V gene has CDR1 LNHDA and CDR2 SQIVND (reference sequence). The J segment lost 2 bases and the V segment lost 5 bases, leaving 3 bases of the junction unmatched.

V is TRBV7-2 and J is TRBJ2-7, with 9 positions matching TRBD2. J was trimmed by 2 bases and V by 2 bases; bases with no gene match: 10. Germline V gene sequence: CDR1 SGHTA, CDR2 FQGNSA. This CDR3 spans 17 amino acids. CDR3 coding DNA: TGTGCCAGCAGCTTATCAACCGGGACTAGCTACACCTACGAGCAGTACTTC. Translation: CASSLSTGTSYTYEQYF.

This clone has only one observation. The chain joins TRBV27 to TRBJ2-1; tentatively, D is TRBD1 (6 bases). The V end was cut by 7 bases, the J end by 4 bases, with 8 bases between. CDR1 and CDR2 (germline): MNHEY, SMNVEV (reference sequence). The CDR3 is 12 residues long. As DNA, the CDR3 is TGTGCCAGCATGAGGGGGTACAATGAGCAGTTCTTC. It translates to CASMRGYNEQFF.

The rearrangement joins TRBV5-1 to TRBJ2-7, with 10 bases that match TRBD1. Germline V lookup: CDR1 SGHRS, CDR2 YFSETQ. The trim removed 1 base at V and 6 bases at J, leaving 4 bases unmatched. The CDR3 sequence is 14 residues long. CDR3 sequence reads: CASSLRTGGSEQYF. Here the CDR3 DNA reads TGCGCCAGCAGCTTGAGGACAGGGGGGAGCGAGCAGTACTTC.

This rearrangement joins TRBV5-1 to TRBJ2-3; 8 nucleotides match TRBD1. The CDR3 contains 17 residues. Losses at the gene ends were 1 base for V and 6 bases for J; bases not matched to a gene: 13. Per germline, CDR1 SGHRS and CDR2 YFSETQ. The chain's CDR3 is CASSLSTGAGLADTQYF. As DNA, the CDR3 is TGCGCCAGCAGCTTGTCGACAGGGGCGGGTTTGGCGGATACGCAGTATTTT.

The chain has TRBV7-2 and TRBJ2-1, with TRBD2 matching over 13 bases. Germline assignment: CDR1 SGHTA and CDR2 FQGNSA. V was clipped by 5 bases and J by 4 bases; unmatched bases: 5. The length of the CDR3 is 16 residues. The CDR3, as DNA: TGTGCCAGCAGCGGTGGGACTAGCGGGACATACAATGAGCAGTTCTTC. Its translation is CASSGGTSGTYNEQFF.

This CDR3 is CASIPTRGQEAFF. Written as DNA, the CDR3 is TGTGCCAGCATTCCGACCAGGGGTCAGGAAGCTTTCTTT. The chain is built from TRBV28 and TRBJ1-1, with D possibly TRBD1 on 6 matching bases. The CDR3 has 13 amino acids. V was pared by 7 bases and J by 8 bases, with 17 bases between. Per the germline V gene, CDR1 is MDHEN and CDR2 is SYDVKM.

The chain employs TRBV5-4 and TRBJ2-7; TRBD2 agrees at 11 bases. After removal of 2 bases from V and 5 bases from J, the junction contained 9 bases not matched to a gene. The CDR3 contains 16 residues. Germline CDR1 and CDR2: SGHNT and YYREEE (reference sequence). The DNA for the CDR3 is TGTGCCAGCAGCTTCACTAGCGGGAGAGCTGTCGACGAGCAGTACTTC. Amino acids: CASSFTSGRAVDEQYF.

Concerning this clone: The junction departs from the called germline gene at one end, perhaps through a read error. The rearrangement links TRBV6-4 to TRBJ2-6; 7 bases fit TRBD2. The CDR3 covers 14 residues. Germline lookup yields CDR1 MRHNA and CDR2 SNTAGT. The CDR3 sequence: CASSYSSGTNVLTF. The CDR3 DNA reads as TGTGCCAGCAGTTACTCAAGCGGGACCAACGTCCTGACTTTC.

This chain links TRBV4-3 with TRBJ2-2, with D maybe TRBD2 (6 bases). The germline gives CDR1 LGHNA, CDR2 YSLEER. V gave up 0 bases and J gave up 0 bases, with 11 bases separating them. The CDR3 totals 17 residues. Here the CDR3 reads CASSQDTGGANTGELFF. Here the CDR3 DNA reads TGCGCCAGCAGCCAAGATACCGGCGGGGCGAACACCGGGGAGCTGTTTTTT.

The chain carries TRBV10-3 and TRBJ1-2; 8 positions match TRBD1. V lost 10 bases to trimming and J lost 3 bases; unmatched junction nucleotides: 7. This CDR3 contains 13 residues. From germline, CDR1 is ENHRY and CDR2 SYGVKD. The CDR3 is CATTTGGDYGYTF. The CDR3 DNA follows: TGTGCCACCACAACAGGGGGAGACTATGGCTACACCTTC.

J is TRBJ2-7 and V is TRBV12-3 or TRBV12-4; D call uncertain. The CDR3 totals 11 residues. V dropped 6 bases and J dropped 4 bases, with 7 bases sitting between them. The CDR3: CASSLEYEQYF. The CDR3 region has the DNA TGTGCCAGCAGCCTCGAGTACGAGCAGTACTTC.

V usage is TRBV9 and J usage is TRBJ2-3, with D maybe TRBD1 (6 bases). Deletions cut 6 bases from V and 3 bases from J, with 20 bases between. CDR3 size: 16 residues. CDR1 and CDR2 (germline): SGDLS, YYNGEE. The CDR3 bases are TGTGCCAGCACCGGTAGTGGGGACATCAAGACAGATACGCAGTATTTT. It yields the protein CASTGSGDIKTDTQYF.

The V and J genes are TRBV6-6 and TRBJ2-1; no definite D call. V gave up 7 bases and J gave up 3 bases, with 7 bases separating them. This CDR3 region has 12 residues. Germline V gene data show CDR1 as MNHNY and CDR2 as SVGAGI (reference sequence). The CDR3 sequence: CASIDNYNEQFF. The CDR3 DNA follows: TGTGCCAGCATAGACAACTACAATGAGCAGTTCTTC.

This chain uses TRBV6-2 or TRBV6-3 with TRBJ1-5, with D uncertain. Germline lookup yields CDR1 MNHEY and CDR2 SVGEGT. The ends were cut back, 0 bases at V and 8 bases at J, with 8 bases in the middle. The CDR3 loop spans 13 amino acids. CDR3 coding DNA: TGTGCCAGCAGTTACTCCTCCCGGGAGCCCCAGCATTTT. It encodes CASSYSSREPQHF.

V is TRBV6-2 or TRBV6-3 and J is TRBJ1-2; D call uncertain. The CDR3 totals 13 residues. V gave up 6 bases and J gave up 8 bases, with 16 bases separating them. From germline, CDR1 is MNHEY and CDR2 SVGEGT. CDR3 DNA sequence: TGTGCCAGCAGCCTTACACGTCCGGGGGGCTACACCTTC. Amino acids: CASSLTRPGGYTF.